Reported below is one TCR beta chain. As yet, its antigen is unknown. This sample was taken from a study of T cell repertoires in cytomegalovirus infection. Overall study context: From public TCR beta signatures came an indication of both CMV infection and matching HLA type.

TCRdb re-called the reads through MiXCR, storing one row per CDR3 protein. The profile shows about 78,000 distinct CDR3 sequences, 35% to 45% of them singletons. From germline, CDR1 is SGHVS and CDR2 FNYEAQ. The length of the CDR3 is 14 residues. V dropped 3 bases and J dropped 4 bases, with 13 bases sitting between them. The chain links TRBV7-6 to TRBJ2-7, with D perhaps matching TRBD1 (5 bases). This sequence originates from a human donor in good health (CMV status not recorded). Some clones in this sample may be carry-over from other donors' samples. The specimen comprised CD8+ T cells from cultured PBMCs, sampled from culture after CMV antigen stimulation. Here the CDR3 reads CASSFGQGGYEQYF. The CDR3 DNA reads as TGTGCCAGCAGCTTCGGGCAGGGTGGGTACGAGCAGTACTTC.